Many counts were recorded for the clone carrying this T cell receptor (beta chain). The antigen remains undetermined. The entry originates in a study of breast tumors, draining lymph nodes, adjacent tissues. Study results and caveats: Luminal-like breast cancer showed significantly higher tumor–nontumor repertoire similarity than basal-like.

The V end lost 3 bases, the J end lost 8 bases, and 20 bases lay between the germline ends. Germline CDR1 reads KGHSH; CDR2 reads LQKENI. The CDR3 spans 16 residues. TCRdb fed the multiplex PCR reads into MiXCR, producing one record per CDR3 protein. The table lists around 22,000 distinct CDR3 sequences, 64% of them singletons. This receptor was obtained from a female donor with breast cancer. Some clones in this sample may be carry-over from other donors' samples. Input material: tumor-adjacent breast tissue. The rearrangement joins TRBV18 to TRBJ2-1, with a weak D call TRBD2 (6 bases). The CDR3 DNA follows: TGTGCCAGCTCACCTAGAGGTAGCGGACTTAGGGATGAGCAGTTCTTC. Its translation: CASSPRGSGLRDEQFF.